This T cell receptor beta chain was captured in a study of vaccination effects on CD4 cells after COVID-19. TCRdb's table, derived via immunoSEQ multiplex PCR, lists solely in-frame clones and lacks some. The repertoire holds about 73,000 clones, with about 78% as singletons. Comment on this clone: The antigen remains undetermined.

The CDR3 is 17 amino acids. The J segment lost 4 bases and the V segment lost 4 bases, leaving 10 bases of the junction unmatched. From germline, CDR1 is SGDLS and CDR2 YYNGEE. Antigen-specific CD4+ T cells expanded by the ViraFEST assay with viral peptide pools were then sequenced. CD4+ T cell isolation took place after approximately 11 days of culture. No vaccinee had earlier SARS-CoV-2 infection, and nucleocapsid antibodies were negative. The clonotype originates from a human donor who received a COVID-19 vaccine. The sequencing here drew on CD4+ T cells from PBMCs cultured with SARS-CoV-2 spike peptides, taken before COVID-19 vaccination. J is TRBJ2-6 and V is TRBV9; 8 nucleotides align to TRBD1. This CDR3 reads CASSTELTGEGANVLTF. The DNA for the CDR3 is TGTGCCAGCAGCACCGAATTGACAGGGGAAGGGGCCAACGTCCTGACTTTC.